This entry is about one TCR beta chain. Profiled with immunoSEQ multiplex PCR; TCRdb holds only in-frame clones, not every one. The data show nearly 110,000 clones, 75% to 95% seen once. V was trimmed by 2 bases and J by 0 bases, leaving 8 bases between them. Germline V CDR1 and CDR2: LNHNV, YYDKDF (reference sequence). The CDR3 contains 15 residues. The sample comes from a study of T cell changes during pregnancy in multiple sclerosis. The input for sequencing was peripheral blood, taken before pregnancy. This sequence joins TRBV15 and TRBJ1-3; D ambiguous. The receptor was isolated from a female donor with multiple sclerosis, enrolled in a pregnancy study. DNA of the CDR3: TGTGCCACCAGCAGACGAGGTCGCTCTGGAAACACCATATATTTT. Protein product: CATSRRGRSGNTIYF.